Shown below are 20 T cell receptor beta chains from a single sample sequenced in a study of PD-1 blockade in classical Hodgkin lymphoma. Time point reported: newly diagnosed, previously untreated cHL patient sample. Magnetic negative selection was used to purify CD4+ T cells from PBMCs that had been thawed. This table comes from immunoSEQ multiplex PCR, and its TCRdb copy is limited to in-frame clones, with some not included. This sample has around 16,000 clones, with around 84% found just once. Input material: CD4+ T cells from blood. The receptor set was obtained from a human donor with classical Hodgkin lymphoma.

The chain couples TRBV5-4 to TRBJ2-3; TRBD1 is a possible D gene (6 bases). Germline V lookup: CDR1 SGHNT, CDR2 YYREEE (reference sequence). The CDR3 contains 15 residues. V dropped 3 bases and J dropped 0 bases, with 11 bases sitting between them. CDR3: CASSSQQGSTDTQYF. The CDR3 nucleotides read TGTGCCAGCAGCTCCCAACAGGGTAGCACAGATACGCAGTATTTT.

This clone appeared a few times. CDR3 bases: TGCGCCAGCAGCCGAGGCACGGACCGCTACTTCTCTGGAAACACCATATATTTT. As protein: CASSRGTDRYFSGNTIYF. J is TRBJ1-3 and V is TRBV4-1; the D is unclear. V dropped 4 bases and J dropped 0 bases, with 19 bases sitting between them. Germline V gene lookup returns CDR1 MGHRA and CDR2 YSYEKL. The CDR3 loop spans 18 amino acids.

Only a few counts were recorded for this clone. The CDR3 loop is CASSYSSRQANQPQHF. The CDR3 coding sequence is TGTGCCAGCAGTTACTCGAGTAGACAGGCGAATCAGCCCCAGCATTTT. This chain connects TRBV6-5 to TRBJ1-5; D might be TRBD1 (6 bases). Germline CDR1 is MNHEY and CDR2 is SVGAGI. The ends were cut back, 0 bases at V and 4 bases at J, with 13 bases in the middle. This CDR3 contains 16 residues.

This clone has just one count. J is TRBJ2-2 and V is TRBV2, with a possible D match to TRBD2 (6 bases). Trimming removed 5 bases from V and 4 bases from J, with 14 bases in between. Germline assignment: CDR1 SNHLY and CDR2 FYNNEI. The CDR3 length is 15 residues. DNA of the CDR3: TGTGCCAGCAGTATGGAGGGGCTGGGCACCGGGGAGCTGTTTTTT. Translating gives CASSMEGLGTGELFF.

The genes are TRBV7-2 and TRBJ1-1; D ambiguous. The CDR3 contains 13 residues. Trimming removed 4 bases at V and 1 base at J, with 7 bases between. Germline V gene sequence: CDR1 SGHTA, CDR2 FQGNSA. The CDR3 sequence: CASSWDGNTEAFF. CDR3 nucleotide sequence: TGTGCCAGCAGCTGGGATGGGAACACTGAAGCTTTCTTT.

Worth noting for this clone: Mismatch with germline at one junction end may stem from a read error. The chain recombines TRBV7-9 with TRBJ1-1; D call uncertain. This CDR3 contains 13 residues. Germline loops: CDR1 SEHNR, CDR2 FQNEAQ (reference sequence). This chain's CDR3 is CAGSLSMNTEAFF. The CDR3 DNA follows: TGTGCCGGCAGCTTATCAATGAACACTGAAGCTTTCTTT.

The CDR3 coding sequence is TGTGCCTGGAGTGGTTCGGGGAATCAGCCCCAGCATTTT. Protein: CAWSGSGNQPQHF. V gene TRBV30 combines with J gene TRBJ1-5; no firm D call. CDR1 and CDR2 (germline): GTSNPN, SVGIG (reference sequence). The CDR3 consists of 13 residues. V was cut by 1 base and J by 4 bases, with 8 bases left in between.

This clone has just one count. Other DNA sequences in this sample translate to the same CDR3. This chain joins TRBV27 and TRBJ2-7, with a tentative D call TRBD2 (6 bases). V was clipped by 3 bases and J by 2 bases, with 11 bases between them. Looked up from germline, CDR1 is MNHEY and CDR2 is SMNVEV (reference sequence). The CDR3 consists of 14 residues. CDR3 protein: CASSLRDGPYEQYF. CDR3 coding DNA: TGTGCCAGCAGTTTGCGGGACGGGCCCTACGAGCAGTACTTC.

This chain joins TRBV2 and TRBJ1-6; 12 positions agree with TRBD1. Germline V gene sequence: CDR1 SNHLY, CDR2 FYNNEI. V shed 4 bases, J shed 10 bases, and the junction held 11 bases outside the gene matches. This CDR3 comprises 17 residues. CDR3 region: CASSGGTGGGVGSPLHF. The CDR3 nucleotides are TGTGCCAGCAGTGGTGGGACAGGGGGCGGAGTAGGATCACCCCTCCACTTT.

The chain has TRBV5-6 and TRBJ2-3, with D possibly TRBD2 on 6 matching bases. CDR3 length: 16 amino acids. Germline assignment: CDR1 SGHDT and CDR2 YYEEEE. V lost 2 bases to trimming and J lost 1 base, with 14 bases between them. CDR3 residues: CASSFPGGGGTDTQYF. Written as DNA, the CDR3 is TGTGCCAGCAGCTTTCCTGGCGGCGGGGGCACAGATACGCAGTATTTT. The whole variable domain, remainder taken from reference TRBV5-6 and TRBJ2-3, is DAGVTQSPTHLIKTRGQQVTLRCSPKSGHDTVSWYQQALGQGPQFIFQYYEEEERQRGNFPDRFSGHQFPNYSSELNVNALLLGDSALYLCASSFPGGGGTDTQYFGPGTRLTVL.

The rearrangement uses TRBV4-3 and TRBJ2-7, with TRBD1 matching 8 bases. Germline lookup yields CDR1 LGHNA and CDR2 YSLEER. This CDR3 is 14 amino acids long. V was pared by 0 bases and J by 4 bases, with 2 bases of the junction left unmatched. This chain's CDR3 is CASSQDTGGYEQYF. In nucleotides, the CDR3 is TGCGCCAGCAGCCAAGACACAGGGGGATACGAGCAGTACTTC.

V usage is TRBV7-9 and J usage is TRBJ2-5, with D possibly called TRBD1 or TRBD2 (5 bases each). There are 13 residues in the CDR3. Trimming removed 5 bases from V and 12 bases from J, with 19 bases in between. Germline V gene data show CDR1 as SEHNR and CDR2 as FQNEAQ (reference sequence). The CDR3 DNA reads as TGTGCCAGCAGCCCGAACCTGGGACGTGTTGAGTACTTC. Residues: CASSPNLGRVEYF.

The CDR3 is CASSLDTGELFF. CDR3 nucleotide sequence: TGTGCCAGCAGCTTGGACACCGGGGAGCTGTTTTTT. The J gene is TRBJ2-2, the V gene TRBV5-4; the D is unclear. Germline V CDR1 and CDR2: SGHNT, YYREEE (reference sequence). V dropped 0 bases and J dropped 3 bases, with 0 bases sitting between them. The CDR3 consists of 12 residues. The variable domain in full, completed from reference TRBV5-4 and TRBJ2-2, reads ETGVTQSPTHLIKTRGQQVTLRCSSQSGHNTVSWYQQALGQGPQFIFQYYREEENGRGNFPPRFSGLQFPNYSSELNVNALELDDSALYLCASSLDTGELFFGEGSRLTVL.

The sample holds a few counts of this clone. The chain combines TRBV28 with TRBJ1-5, with a weak D call TRBD1 (6 bases). The CDR3 consists of 14 residues. The V gene lost 4 bases and the J gene lost 4 bases, with 11 bases spanning the gap. Germline CDR1 and CDR2: MDHEN and SYDVKM. CDR3 nucleotide sequence: TGTGCCAGCAGTTCAGGGGAATCGAATCAGCCCCAGCATTTT. Amino acids: CASSSGESNQPQHF.

V and J are TRBV28 and TRBJ1-6, with D unresolved. Looked up from germline, CDR1 is MDHEN and CDR2 is SYDVKM. Trimming cost V 6 bases and J 11 bases, with 11 bases left between them. The length of the CDR3 is 12 residues. DNA of the CDR3: TGTGCCAGCAGCACACAGCGTACACCCCTCCACTTT. Protein sequence: CASSTQRTPLHF.

The V gene is TRBV7-9, the J gene TRBJ2-5, with D possibly being TRBD2 (5 bases). The CDR3 is 15 amino acids. V shed 1 base and J shed 5 bases, with 14 bases lying between them. CDR1 is SEHNR and CDR2 is FQNEAQ in the germline V gene (reference sequence). The CDR3 sequence is CASSLGGLAGETQYF. The CDR3 nucleotides are TGTGCCAGCAGCTTAGGAGGGCTAGCCGGGGAGACCCAGTACTTC.

The chain joins TRBV5-4 to TRBJ2-2; possible D gene TRBD1, 6 bases. This CDR3 has 15 amino acids. CDR1 and CDR2 (germline): SGHNT, YYREEE (reference sequence). V was clipped by 5 bases and J by 1 base, with 12 bases between them. CDR3 DNA sequence: TGTGCCAGCAGGGAGGTCAGGGGGAACACCGGGGAGCTGTTTTTT. It codes for CASREVRGNTGELFF. Full variable domain (rest looked up from reference TRBV5-4 and TRBJ2-2): ETGVTQSPTHLIKTRGQQVTLRCSSQSGHNTVSWYQQALGQGPQFIFQYYREEENGRGNFPPRFSGLQFPNYSSELNVNALELDDSALYLCASREVRGNTGELFFGEGSRLTVL.

The gene calls are TRBV7-2 and TRBJ1-2, with 9 bases fitting TRBD1. Germline values: CDR1 SGHTA, CDR2 FQGNSA. The J segment lost 3 bases and the V segment lost 5 bases, leaving 7 bases of the junction unmatched. The CDR3 has 15 residues. DNA of the CDR3: TGTGCCAGCAGCACCACAGGGGGCTGGGACTATGGCTACACCTTC. This encodes CASSTTGGWDYGYTF.

The chain uses TRBV14 and TRBJ2-7, with 15 bases fitting TRBD2. V shed 4 bases and J 3 bases; nucleotides not matched to a gene: 1. CDR1 SGHDN and CDR2 FVKESK come from the germline V gene. The CDR3 loop spans 15 amino acids. CDR3 loop: CASSPGLAGGYEQYF. The CDR3, as DNA: TGTGCCAGCAGCCCGGGACTAGCGGGAGGCTACGAGCAGTACTTC.

The chain is built from TRBV7-2 and TRBJ1-5; 8 nucleotides match TRBD1. The germline V gene encodes CDR1 SGHTA and CDR2 FQGNSA. CDR3 length equals 15 residues. Losses at the gene ends were 3 bases for V and 3 bases for J; bases not matched to a gene: 4. CDR3: CASSFAGGPNQPQHF. Written as DNA, the CDR3 is TGTGCCAGCAGCTTCGCAGGGGGCCCCAATCAGCCCCAGCATTTT.